A single sample is the source of the 18 T cell receptor beta chains below, sequenced in a study of regulatory T cells in long-lasting Graves disease. Assembly of TCR beta libraries relied on iRepertoire HTBI primers together with Arm-PCR of CDR3 regions. TCRdb reprocessed the multiplex PCR reads via MiXCR and lists one record per CDR3 protein. The table has roughly 470,000 distinct CDR3 sequences, less than 25% seen once. The time point here: persistent/refractory GD, antithyroid drugs over 5 years with positive TRAb. PBMCs provided the RNA from which the TCR library was made. Sequencing used peripheral blood mononuclear cells (PBMCs), obtained when the disease was refractory, from a patient treated with antithyroid drugs. These receptors were taken from a female donor with Graves disease.

This clonotype was recorded at least ten times. V and J are TRBV6-1 and TRBJ1-5, with 10 bases aligning to TRBD1. The V and J ends lost 2 bases and 4 bases, in that order; junction bases with no gene match: 2. The CDR3 runs to 15 residues. From germline, CDR1 is MNHNS and CDR2 SASEGT. CDR3 in DNA: TGTGCCAGCAGTGAACCGGACAGGGGGAATCAGCCCCAGCATTTT. It yields the protein CASSEPDRGNQPQHF.

This clonotype occurred a few times. The J gene is TRBJ2-7, the V gene TRBV7-2; 10 nucleotides agree with TRBD2. V shed 0 bases, J shed 4 bases, and the junction held 9 bases outside the gene matches. The length of the CDR3 is 17 residues. Germline CDR1 reads SGHTA; CDR2 reads FQGNSA. The CDR3 spells CASSLAKLAGAGYEQYF. Here the CDR3 DNA reads TGTGCCAGCAGCTTAGCCAAGCTAGCGGGAGCGGGGTACGAGCAGTACTTC.

There are many counts of this clonotype. The chain is built from TRBV2 and TRBJ1-2; maybe TRBD1 (6 bases). Germline V gene sequence: CDR1 SNHLY, CDR2 FYNNEI. Trimming cost V 4 bases and J 5 bases, with 8 bases left between them. CDR3 length: 12 residues. CDR3 amino acids: CASSAGAYGYTF. The DNA of the CDR3 is TGTGCCAGCAGTGCGGGGGCGTATGGCTACACCTTC.

This clonotype was counted many times. The DNA for the CDR3 is TGTGCCAGCAGTACGACTGGACGGGGCGAGCAGTACTTC. As protein: CASSTTGRGEQYF. The rearrangement links TRBV28 to TRBJ2-7; D perhaps matches TRBD2 (5 bases). The germline V and J ends were trimmed by 5 bases and 6 bases, with 14 bases remaining between them. Germline CDR1 and CDR2: MDHEN and SYDVKM. There are 13 residues in the CDR3.

This clonotype came up many times. The J gene is TRBJ1-2, the V gene TRBV7-2, with D possibly being TRBD1 (5 bases). This CDR3 is built from 14 residues. Trimming stripped 5 bases from V and 0 bases from J, with 10 bases between. Germline values: CDR1 SGHTA, CDR2 FQGNSA. For the CDR3, the DNA is TGTGCCAGCAGCCTGCCGACAGCTAACTATGGCTACACCTTC. It encodes CASSLPTANYGYTF.

This clonotype was detected only a few times. The chain links TRBV5-1 to TRBJ2-1; 12 nucleotides match TRBD2. The CDR3 is 17 residues long. Germline CDR1 is SGHRS and CDR2 is YFSETQ. Unmatched junction bases numbered 10, after V lost 4 bases and J lost 5 bases. As DNA, the CDR3 is TGCGCCAGCAGCACCCGACTAGCGGGGGCTTCCCACAATGAGCAGTTCTTC. Its protein is CASSTRLAGASHNEQFF.

This clonotype was detected many times. V gene TRBV10-3 combines with J gene TRBJ1-4; unclear D gene. The germline CDR1 and CDR2 sequences are ENHRY and SYGVKD. Between the trimmed V and J ends, which lost 5 bases and 5 bases, there was a span of 9 bases. The CDR3 sequence is 13 residues long. The CDR3 loop is CAISKLINEKLFF. The DNA of the CDR3 is TGTGCCATCAGTAAACTGATCAATGAAAAACTGTTTTTT.

The J gene is TRBJ2-7, the V gene TRBV6-5; 7 nucleotides align to TRBD1. The CDR3 totals 17 residues. The germline V gene encodes CDR1 MNHEY and CDR2 SVGAGI. V gave up 0 bases and J gave up 3 bases; unmatched junction bases: 11. The CDR3 sequence: CASSYSAISGQIYEQYF. The CDR3 DNA follows: TGTGCCAGCAGTTACTCCGCAATATCGGGACAGATCTACGAGCAGTACTTC.

The chain carries TRBV3-1 and TRBJ1-2; possibly TRBD1 for D (5 bases). The CDR3 consists of 12 residues. Germline V gene lookup returns CDR1 LGHDT and CDR2 YNNKEL (reference sequence). Trimming removed 3 bases from V and 8 bases from J, with 10 bases in between. The CDR3 spells CASSQGTLGYTF. Written as DNA, the CDR3 is TGTGCCAGCAGCCAGGGGACTTTGGGCTACACCTTC.

The CDR3 nucleotides read TGTGCCAGCAGTTTCGGCGGAAACTCTGGAAACACCATATATTTT. Its protein is CASSFGGNSGNTIYF. The chain carries TRBV6-9 and TRBJ1-3; the D is unclear. The V gene's germline CDR1 is MNHGY and CDR2 SVAAGI. The CDR3 runs to 15 residues. V lost 4 bases and J 0 bases, leaving 10 bases between the germline ends.

In its sample, this clonotype was seen a few times. V usage is TRBV12-3 or TRBV12-4 and J usage is TRBJ2-4; D uncertain. The CDR3 runs 16 residues. V gave up 2 bases and J gave up 4 bases, with 15 bases separating them. As DNA, the CDR3 is TGTGCCAGCAGTTTAAAAGTCAGGCAGAGGAAAAACATTCAGTACTTC. As protein: CASSLKVRQRKNIQYF.

This clonotype has at least ten counts. The V and J genes are TRBV27 and TRBJ2-5; 9 nucleotides line up with TRBD2. With 5 bases clipped from V and 5 bases from J, the junction kept 12 bases outside the gene matches. This CDR3 comprises 16 residues. CDR1 is MNHEY, CDR2 SMNVEV, per germline (reference sequence). CDR3 amino acids: CASSQLAGEPWETQYF. CDR3 coding DNA: TGTGCCAGCAGTCAACTAGCGGGCGAGCCTTGGGAGACCCAGTACTTC.

The rearrangement joins TRBV30 to TRBJ1-1, with a possible D match to TRBD1 (5 bases). V lost 3 bases, J lost 2 bases, and 16 bases lay in between. The CDR3 has 15 residues. CDR1 is GTSNPN and CDR2 is SVGIG in the germline V gene (reference sequence). CDR3 nucleotide sequence: TGTGCCTGGAGCTCGAACAGGCCCGTCAACACTGAAGCTTTCTTT. It yields the protein CAWSSNRPVNTEAFF. The variable domain in full, with the rest retrieved from reference TRBV30 and TRBJ1-1, is SQTIHQWPATLVQPVGSPLSLECTVEGTSNPNLYWYRQAAGRGLQLLFYSVGIGQISSEVPQNLSASRPQDRQFILSSKKLLLSDSGFYLCAWSSNRPVNTEAFFGQGTRLTVV.

J is TRBJ2-3 and V is TRBV28; no firm D call. The CDR3 loop spans 14 amino acids. Germline V CDR1 and CDR2: MDHEN, SYDVKM. Between the trimmed V and J ends, which lost 7 bases and 2 bases, there was a span of 13 bases. The CDR3 reads CASIPRSYTDTQYF. For the CDR3, the DNA is TGTGCCAGCATCCCACGTTCCTACACAGATACGCAGTATTTT. Drawing the rest from reference TRBV28 and TRBJ2-3, the complete variable domain is DVKVTQSSRYLVKRTGEKVFLECVQDMDHENMFWYRQDPGLGLRLIYFSYDVKMKEKGDIPEGYSVSREKKERFSLILESASTNQTSMYLCASIPRSYTDTQYFGPGTRLTVL.

This clonotype was recorded many times. The CDR3 bases are TGTGCCAGCAGCTTTAAGAACTACGAGCAGTACTTC. Its protein is CASSFKNYEQYF. The chain couples TRBV7-2 to TRBJ2-7; D call uncertain. The CDR3 has 12 residues. Trimming left V 3 bases short and J 3 bases short, with 6 bases between. Looked up from germline, CDR1 is SGHTA and CDR2 is FQGNSA.

The sample holds many counts of this clonotype. The rearrangement uses TRBV10-3 and TRBJ2-5, with TRBD2 identical over 11 bases. This CDR3 contains 16 residues. The junction had 7 bases not matched to a gene; V was cut back by 2 bases and J by 5 bases. The V gene's germline CDR1 is ENHRY and CDR2 SYGVKD. The CDR3, as DNA: TGTGCCATCAGTGAGGTAGCGGGAGGGGGACTGGAGACCCAGTACTTC. Translating gives CAISEVAGGGLETQYF.

This clonotype was counted only a few times. Given a much more abundant clone one base away, this may be a read error. J is TRBJ2-5 and V is TRBV28, with 14 bases fitting TRBD2. The length of the CDR3 is 18 residues. Germline V gene sequence: CDR1 MDHEN, CDR2 SYDVKM. CDR3 loop: CAGSFGTSGSGGQETQYF. CDR3 nucleotide sequence: TGTGCCGGCAGTTTTGGGACTAGCGGGAGCGGAGGGCAAGAGACCCAGTACTTC. The full variable domain, completed using reference TRBV28 and TRBJ2-5, is DVKVTQSSRYLVKRTGEKVFLECVQDMDHENMFWYRQDPGLGLRLIYFSYDVKMKEKGDIPEGYSVSREKKERFSLILESASTNQTSMYLCAGSFGTSGSGGQETQYFGPGTRLLVL.

This clonotype was found a few times. J is TRBJ1-5 and V is TRBV5-6; 10 bases fit TRBD1. V was clipped by 3 bases and J by 6 bases; unmatched bases: 12. Germline V gives CDR1 SGHDT, CDR2 YYEEEE. The CDR3 length is 17 residues. CDR3 bases: TGTGCCAGCAGCTCGGCGACAGGGGGCTTTCTTAGTCAGCCCCAGCATTTT. Its translation is CASSSATGGFLSQPQHF. Complete variable domain (other parts from reference TRBV5-6 and TRBJ1-5): DAGVTQSPTHLIKTRGQQVTLRCSPKSGHDTVSWYQQALGQGPQFIFQYYEEEERQRGNFPDRFSGHQFPNYSSELNVNALLLGDSALYLCASSSATGGFLSQPQHFGDGTRLSIL.